These 2 T cell receptor beta chains were sequenced from one sample in a study of blood T cell repertoires in COVID-19. The protocol was immunoSEQ multiplex PCR, while the TCRdb copy is restricted to in-frame clones and leaves out a portion. The sample has 60,000 or so clones; approximately 80% are singletons. Sequencing used peripheral blood. These receptors were obtained from a woman aged 45-60 years with active or convalescent COVID-19.

The chain uses TRBV6-2 or TRBV6-3 and TRBJ1-1, with D possibly TRBD1 on 5 matching bases. The CDR3 runs 13 residues. Germline V gene sequence: CDR1 MNHEY, CDR2 SVGEGT. Trimming stripped 6 bases from V and 5 bases from J, with 13 bases between. The CDR3 loop is CASSPEQGTEAFF. In DNA form, the CDR3 reads TGTGCCAGCAGCCCAGAGCAGGGAACTGAAGCTTTCTTT.

The genes are TRBV6-2 or TRBV6-3 and TRBJ2-3; D is unresolved. The CDR3 runs to 16 residues. Germline V gene sequence: CDR1 MNHEY, CDR2 SVGEGT. V shed 0 bases and J shed 4 bases, with 14 bases lying between them. The CDR3 DNA sequence: TGTGCCAGCAGTTACTCACAGTCCCAGTGGGCAGATACGCAGTATTTT. Protein: CASSYSQSQWADTQYF.